The following is a TCR beta chain sequence with its context. Its target is unknown. This record belongs to a study of T-cell memory formation after mild COVID-19. Broader study findings: Within pre-infection memory, some responding clones were found, suggesting cross-reactive memory joined.

Germline lookup yields CDR1 SNHLY and CDR2 FYNNEI. The CDR3 consists of 13 residues. The V gene lost 8 bases and the J gene lost 4 bases, with 14 bases spanning the gap. TCRdb reprocessed the 5' RACE reads with MiXCR, giving one entry per CDR3 protein. This sample yields more than 250,000 distinct CDR3 sequences, of which about a sixth are seen a single time; under 25% belongs to the top ten. Sequences were obtained from PBMCs or a T cell subset sorted from them (not recorded which). The origin of this receptor is a man between 18 and 35 years old who had mild COVID-19 (a few samples of this study predate the infection). Cell type and time point are not known. V and J are TRBV2 and TRBJ2-5; D possibly uses TRBD1 or TRBD2 (5 bases each). CDR3 in DNA: TGTGCCAGCGGTCTAGGGACGGGAGAGACCCAGTACTTC. This encodes CASGLGTGETQYF.